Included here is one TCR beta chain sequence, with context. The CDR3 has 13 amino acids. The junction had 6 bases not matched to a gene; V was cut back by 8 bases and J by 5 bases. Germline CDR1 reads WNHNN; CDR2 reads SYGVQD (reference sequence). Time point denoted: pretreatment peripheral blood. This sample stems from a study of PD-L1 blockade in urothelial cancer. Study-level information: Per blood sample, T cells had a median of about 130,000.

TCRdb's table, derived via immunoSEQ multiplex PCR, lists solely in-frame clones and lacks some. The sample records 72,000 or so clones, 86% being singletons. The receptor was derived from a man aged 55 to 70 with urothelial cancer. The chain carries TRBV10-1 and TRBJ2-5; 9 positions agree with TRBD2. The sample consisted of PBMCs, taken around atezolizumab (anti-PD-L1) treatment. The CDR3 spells CASSAGGDETQYF. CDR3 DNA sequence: TGCGCCAGCTCAGCGGGGGGAGATGAGACCCAGTACTTC.